This T cell receptor beta chain was captured in a study of neurological immune-mediated disorders. This CDR3 is built from 12 residues. Germline loops: CDR1 SGHRS, CDR2 YFSETQ. Each CDR3 protein gets one entry after TCRdb re-called the 5' RACE reads with MiXCR. The sample yields 95,000 to 110,000 distinct CDR3 sequences, less than 14% seen once. The time point: longitudinal time-point 3. This clonotype was seen at least ten times. At one end, the junction sequence differs from germline, possibly due to a read error. The origin of this receptor is a female donor with HTLV-1-associated myelopathy (HAM/TSP). The sequenced sample was PBMCs. This chain links TRBV5-1 with TRBJ2-7, with D possibly being TRBD1 or TRBD2 (7 bases each). This CDR3 is CASRGGSYEQYF. The CDR3 region has the DNA TGTGCCAGCAGGGGGGGATCCTACGAGCAGTACTTC.